This TCR beta chain was identified in a study of radiation and T cells in renal cell carcinoma. The table came from immunoSEQ multiplex PCR; TCRdb's copy has only in-frame clones and leaves some out. The data show 50,000 to 75,000 clones, 65% to 85% seen once. CDR1 SGHVS and CDR2 FQNEAQ come from the germline V gene. V lost 5 bases to trimming and J lost 5 bases, with 13 bases between them. The CDR3 loop spans 14 amino acids. This clone was seen more than once but under ten times. Time point here: baseline pretreatment blood. Treatment given: 15 Gy SBRT to primary tumor, nephrectomy 4 weeks later. Radiation-treated patients gave blood at baseline, week 2 and week 4. This renal cell carcinoma was of the clear cell type.

The rearrangement joins TRBV7-8 to TRBJ1-5, with D hard to call. This sequence originates from a man in his sixties with renal cell carcinoma. The sequencing here drew on blood, taken from a patient whose treatment included radiotherapy and nephrectomy. In DNA form, the CDR3 reads TGTGCCAGCAGCCCCGGCGGTGTCGATCAGCCCCAGCATTTT. As protein: CASSPGGVDQPQHF. The whole variable domain, filled in from reference TRBV7-8 and TRBJ1-5, reads GAGVSQSPRYKVAKRGQDVALRCDPISGHVSLFWYQQALGQGPEFLTYFQNEAQLDKSGLPSDRFFAERPEGSVSTLKIQRTQQEDSAVYLCASSPGGVDQPQHFGDGTRLSIL.